Listed here is a single T cell receptor (beta chain). No cognate antigen has been identified for it. There are no base qualities to consult, and no much larger clone falls within one base. This sample stems from a study of blood T cell repertoires in COVID-19 (dated by TCRdb to 2020 to 2021). For context, the study as a whole: Samples covering the acute and convalescent phases of COVID-19 were provided by collaborators in the United States, Italy and Spain. The prospective study material was composed of cDNA or gDNA derived from T cells, B-cell-depleted T cells, or PBMCs. Deeply sampled blood TCRbeta repertoires from subjects exposed to, actively infected with, or recovered from COVID-19 were included in the dataset. The repertoires were released in a freely available public database meant as a resource for research on the immune response to SARS-CoV-2. The samples were drawn from the first 160 participants of the ongoing ImmuneRACE study and from under 1,500 subjects provided by 6 global collaborators. The sample metadata nearly always contained a de-identified subject ID, COVID-19 status, age in years and sex. Where HLA class I and class II types were available, the types were taken from metadata supplied by the sample provider, not from assay-based typing.

CDR1 is given as KGHDR and CDR2 as SFDVKD, both from the germline V gene. The CDR3 numbers 16 residues from cysteine through phenylalanine. Here the CDR3 DNA is all that survives: 48 bases in frame from base 1. Relative to germline, V is missing 4 bases and J is missing 2 bases, with 5 bases of the junction outside any gene match. The immunoSEQ Assay, a bias-controlled multiplex PCR, was used to amplify TCRbeta CDR3 regions from genomic DNA. In the authors' own workflow: The number of nucleated cells in each sample was estimated from the amplification of reference gene primers within the assay. To quantify the absolute abundance of each unique TCRbeta CDR3 rearrangement, sequence reads were collapsed and filtered. Productive Simpson clonality was computed per sample as the square root of Simpson's diversity index over productive rearrangements. Sourced from immuneACCESS, this table was stored by TCRdb with only in-frame sequences that have V and J called. A share of the clones is absent; for the studies checked, an unresolved V gene accounts for under half, and the remainder has no known explanation. That table furnishes V, J and clone size, whereas the DNA furnished D and trimming. This sample lists 85,000 to 120,000 clones; over 55% were detected once. The ten largest clones represent 0.8% to 1% of the sample.

Broad study findings and their caveats: The quantity of clinical and demographic metadata differed by source and by participant and was supplied without curation.

Whole blood was collected in K2EDTA tubes by collaborating institutions according to the institutions' own protocols. Collaborator samples were shipped for TCRbeta analysis as frozen whole blood, isolated PBMCs, or DNA extracted from either sample type. Sequencing input: peripheral blood. The TCR comes from a human donor with acute or convalescent COVID-19. The donor label of this sample is uncertain. This receptor chain uses TRBV24-1 and TRBJ2-1; TRBD2 aligns with 9 central bases. The DNA reads as follows: TGTGCCACCAGTGAATCCGGGACTAGCCCCTACAATGAGCAGTTCTTC. Translation gives CATSESGTSPYNEQFF.